The text below deals with one T cell receptor beta chain. Its specificity is not known. The data belong to a study of monozygotic twins with inflammatory bowel disease. Overall study findings and caveats: Healthy twins showed more clonotype sharing with others than IBD patients, especially patients with disease activity. Diversity of TCRbeta measured by inverse Simpson was lower in IBD patients than in healthy co-twins.

It was from whole blood, with no T cell sorting, that total RNA was isolated. Using the 5' RACE reads, TCRdb records one entry per CDR3 protein without DNA. Across over 350,000 distinct CDR3 sequences, the top ten clones capture around 2.6% of the sample. The specimen sequenced was blood. The sequence was obtained from a human donor with ulcerative colitis or Crohn's disease, or a healthy co-twin of an affected twin (not recorded which).

CDR3 in amino acids: CAIKPASTDTQYF. This chain links TRBV10-3 with TRBJ2-3. The CDR3 covers 13 residues. The germline CDR1 and CDR2 sequences are ENHRY and SYGVKD.